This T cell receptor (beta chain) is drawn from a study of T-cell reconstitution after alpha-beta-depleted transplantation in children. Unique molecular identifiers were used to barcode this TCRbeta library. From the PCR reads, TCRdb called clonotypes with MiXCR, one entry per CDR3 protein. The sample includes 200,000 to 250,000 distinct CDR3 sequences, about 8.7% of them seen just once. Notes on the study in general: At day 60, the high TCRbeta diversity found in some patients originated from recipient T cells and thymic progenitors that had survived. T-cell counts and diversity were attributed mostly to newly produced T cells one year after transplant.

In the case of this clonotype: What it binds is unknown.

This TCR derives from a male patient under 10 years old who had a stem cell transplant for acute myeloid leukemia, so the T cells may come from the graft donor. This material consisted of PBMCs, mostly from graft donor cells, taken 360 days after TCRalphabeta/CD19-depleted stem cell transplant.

CDR3 bases: TGTGCCAGCAGCCCCCGTCCGGGACTAGCGGGGGAAGAGACCCAGTACTTC. Translated, it gives CASSPRPGLAGEETQYF. J is TRBJ2-5 and V is TRBV14; 14 positions match TRBD2. CDR3 length: 17 residues. Germline CDR1 is SGHDN and CDR2 is FVKESK. V lost 4 bases to trimming and J lost 3 bases; unmatched junction nucleotides: 7. Looking up the rest from reference TRBV14 and TRBJ2-5 gives the full variable domain: EAGVTQFPSHSVIEKGQTVTLRCDPISGHDNLYWYRRVMGKEIKFLLHFVKESKQDESGMPNNRFLAERTGGTYSTLKVQPAELEDSGVYFCASSPRPGLAGEETQYFGPGTRLLVL.